This T cell receptor beta chain appears in the sequencing data of a study of tumor and adjacent non-tumor tissue in lung cancer listed by TCRdb under 2018. Looking at the study overall: Of the cohort, roughly 12 patients had adenocarcinoma, 2 had squamous cell carcinoma and 1 had small cell lung cancer. Using bulk TCRbeta repertoires from over twelve lung cancer patients, the study set lung tumor tissue side by side with matched distant non-tumor lung tissue. The 15 enrolled patients, of whom about 10 were men and 5 were women, were aged about 30 to 80 years and were diagnosed with TNM stage I to III disease. TCRbeta CDR3 sequencing was performed on more than 25 paired specimens, with one tumor sample and one normal lung sample collected per patient. In total, sequencing yielded 125,075,908 productive TCRbeta reads, which works out to an average of approximately 4 million reads per sample. The research as a whole found: The methods do not name the sequencing platform or mention unique molecular identifiers. Only around 16 patients were in the cohort, and the authors stated that larger samples and more detailed clinical data are needed. Peripheral blood was not sequenced, so blood TCRbeta repertoires were not examined in the lung cancer patients of the study. Significantly higher TCR diversity (inverse Simpson) was observed in tumor tissue than in normal lung tissue (approximately 400 vs 170, P = 0.0075, Mann-Whitney U test). The top 100 clones accounted for a significantly larger cumulative portion of the repertoire in normal lung than in tumor tissue. TCR diversity was significantly higher in younger patients, and higher tumor TCR diversity was associated with shorter overall and disease-free survival.

This clonotype was picked up one time. Its antigen target is currently unknown. An end of the junction differs from the germline gene, which may be a read error. RNA was extracted from bulk unsorted tissue and checked for quality with a NanoDrop ND-1000 and an Agilent 2100. The normal lung samples consisted of distant non-tumor tissue collected more than 3 cm from the tumor edge. All donors had newly diagnosed lung cancer, had not received prior chemotherapy, and were admitted for thoracic surgery in China between August and November 2014. Patients with previous radiotherapy or chemotherapy, or with another concurrent cancer, were excluded from the study. Pieces of surgical tissue measuring about 1-2.1 cm3 were kept in RNAlater solution and held at -80 degrees C until needed. Libraries were made using multiplex PCR. Instrument on record: Illumina HiSeq 2500. Following protocols modified from ARM-PCR, the researchers constructed TCRbeta libraries through three rounds of nested PCR with primers (Table S4). Before sequencing, PCR products of 200-500 bp were excised from the gel and purified with the QIAquick gel extraction kit. The original pipeline was this. Trimmomatic was used to clean the reads, FLASH was used to merge the reads into complete CDR3 sequences, and MiTCR was used to assign the reads to V(D)J germline segments. Clonal diversity was calculated as the inverse Simpson's index using VDJtools. Productive reads were defined as in-frame sequences without a premature stop codon. TCRdb redid the processing of the public reads, applying fastp at Q25 and MiXCR, and retained in-frame beta chains. Each CDR3 protein gets just one entry, which takes the most common genes and DNA from the rows behind it. The V and J calls and clone size are TCRdb's, not the authors'. The sample table shows about 86,000 distinct CDR3 sequences, and more than 75% are seen once. Around a fifth of the sample belongs to the ten largest clones.

The sequence was obtained from a woman aged 50 to 60 with non-small cell lung cancer. The sequencing sample was made of distant non-tumor lung tissue.

The CDR3 in this case is CASRQASHGYTF. The DNA reads TGTGCGAGCAGGCAGGCAAGCCATGGCTACACCTTC. This chain is built from TRBV6-1 and TRBJ1-2; the D gene assignment is ambiguous. The CDR3, cysteine through phenylalanine, is 12 amino acids long. The retained sequence is limited to the CDR3, 36 bases, with the frame set at the first base. CDR1 and CDR2 are read off the germline V gene as MNHNS and SASEGT.